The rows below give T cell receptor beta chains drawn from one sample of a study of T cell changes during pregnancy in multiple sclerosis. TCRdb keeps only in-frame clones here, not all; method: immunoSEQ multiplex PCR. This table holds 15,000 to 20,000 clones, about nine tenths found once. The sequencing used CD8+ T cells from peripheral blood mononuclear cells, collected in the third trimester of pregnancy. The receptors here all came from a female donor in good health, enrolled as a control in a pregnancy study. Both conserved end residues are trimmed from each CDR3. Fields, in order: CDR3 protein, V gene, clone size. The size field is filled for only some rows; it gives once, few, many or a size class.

CDR3 protein: ASSLARTGHGYT; V gene: TRBV7-9; clone size: -
CDR3 protein: ASSQDTPRTSNNEQF; V gene: TRBV4-3; clone size: -
CDR3 protein: ASSQGQGWEKLF; V gene: TRBV28; clone size: -
CDR3 protein: ASSHEGYEQY; V gene: TRBV7-9; clone size: -
CDR3 protein: ASSSGQGGYGYT; V gene: TRBV7-8; clone size: -
CDR3 protein: ASSDPGGPNYGYT; V gene: TRBV6-1; clone size: -
CDR3 protein: ASSEGYEQY; V gene: TRBV5-5; clone size: -
CDR3 protein: ASSLLASKTQY; V gene: TRBV5-5; clone size: -
CDR3 protein: AYRTGNQPQH; V gene: TRBV28; clone size: -
CDR3 protein: ASSLQGGNQPQH; V gene: TRBV7-2; clone size: -
CDR3 protein: ASSPGDGGELF; V gene: TRBV13; clone size: -
CDR3 protein: ASSLGDRGGYDEQF; V gene: TRBV5-6; clone size: -
CDR3 protein: AWSPERDRLLDEQY; V gene: TRBV30; clone size: few
CDR3 protein: ASSSRDQVGQPQH; V gene: TRBV6-6; clone size: -
CDR3 protein: ASSSGGSGGEVVTQY; V gene: TRBV13; clone size: -
CDR3 protein: ASSHGVSGANVLT; V gene: TRBV19; clone size: -
CDR3 protein: ASSSRGTGGNSPLH; V gene: TRBV7-9; clone size: -
CDR3 protein: ASSLGTGGPGSDQPQH; V gene: TRBV5-8; clone size: few
CDR3 protein: ASSDRERPLH; V gene: TRBV7-9; clone size: few
CDR3 protein: ASSTSGRSDTQY; V gene: TRBV7-6; clone size: -
CDR3 protein: ASSVAHSGANVLT; V gene: TRBV2; clone size: -
CDR3 protein: ASTEGGVSNQPQH; V gene: TRBV6-6; clone size: -
CDR3 protein: ASSQDQTGTSYEQY; V gene: TRBV4-3; clone size: -
CDR3 protein: ASSVDRGTEAF; V gene: TRBV27; clone size: -
CDR3 protein: ATSPGIGELF; V gene: TRBV5-1; clone size: -
CDR3 protein: ASSIGREYTEAF; V gene: TRBV19; clone size: -
CDR3 protein: ASSRERTGASTDTQY; V gene: TRBV14; clone size: -
CDR3 protein: ATSNSEENTEAF; V gene: TRBV15; clone size: few
CDR3 protein: ATSREAGSTEAF; V gene: TRBV15; clone size: -
CDR3 protein: ASSQDRTDRGVAEAF; V gene: TRBV4-3; clone size: -
CDR3 protein: ASSPYREHEQY; V gene: TRBV7-7; clone size: -
CDR3 protein: ASSQDRAVGYT; V gene: TRBV4-3; clone size: -
CDR3 protein: SVFGMNTGELF; V gene: TRBV29-1; clone size: -
CDR3 protein: ASSSLSTNEKLF; V gene: TRBV6-6; clone size: -
CDR3 protein: ASSPGIAGEYEQY; V gene: TRBV2; clone size: -
CDR3 protein: ASSQQGSDPGGYT; V gene: TRBV4-3; clone size: -
CDR3 protein: ASSFQSHPNTGELF; V gene: TRBV5-4; clone size: -
CDR3 protein: ASSQARLYQETQY; V gene: TRBV4-3; clone size: once
CDR3 protein: ASSARGVSYEQY; V gene: TRBV6-1; clone size: -
CDR3 protein: ASSPQGNEKLF; V gene: TRBV5-6; clone size: -
CDR3 protein: ASSLLRDRWSTEAF; V gene: TRBV27; clone size: medium-sized
CDR3 protein: ASSPKPDSYEQY; V gene: TRBV4-3; clone size: -
CDR3 protein: ASSQAPSGGYTDTQY; V gene: TRBV4-1; clone size: -
CDR3 protein: ASSQDFRQGKLIGKNIQY; V gene: TRBV4-3; clone size: -
CDR3 protein: ASSHDRGNTEAF; V gene: TRBV5-4; clone size: -
CDR3 protein: ASSSPGYLGSGGDQPQH; V gene: TRBV28; clone size: -
CDR3 protein: ASSQEFGTGKNIQY; V gene: TRBV4-3; clone size: -
CDR3 protein: ASSPGELSTDTQY; V gene: TRBV7-8; clone size: -
CDR3 protein: ASSRSGERGIFSNQPQH; V gene: TRBV19; clone size: -
CDR3 protein: ASSQGANTEAF; V gene: TRBV25-1; clone size: few
CDR3 protein: ASSQVGQGAEDEQY; V gene: TRBV4-1; clone size: -
CDR3 protein: ASSYGTPGTQY; V gene: TRBV9; clone size: -
CDR3 protein: ASSLTRGRETQY; V gene: TRBV27; clone size: -
CDR3 protein: ASSQGTATNEKLF; V gene: TRBV4-3; clone size: -
CDR3 protein: ASSIGDYYGYT; V gene: TRBV19; clone size: -